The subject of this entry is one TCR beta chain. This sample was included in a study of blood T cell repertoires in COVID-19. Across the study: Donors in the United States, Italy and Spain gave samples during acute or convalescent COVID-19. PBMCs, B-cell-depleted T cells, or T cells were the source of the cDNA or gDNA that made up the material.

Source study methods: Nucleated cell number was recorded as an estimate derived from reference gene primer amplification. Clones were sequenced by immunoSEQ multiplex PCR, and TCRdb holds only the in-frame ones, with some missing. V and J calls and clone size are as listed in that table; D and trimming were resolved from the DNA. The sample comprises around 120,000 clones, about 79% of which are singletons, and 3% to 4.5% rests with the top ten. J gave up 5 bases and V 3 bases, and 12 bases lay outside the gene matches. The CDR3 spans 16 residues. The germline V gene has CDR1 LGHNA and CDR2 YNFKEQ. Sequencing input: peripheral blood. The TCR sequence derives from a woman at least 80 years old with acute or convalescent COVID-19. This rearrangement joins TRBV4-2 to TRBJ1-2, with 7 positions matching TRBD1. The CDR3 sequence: CASSQVGQATLYGYTF. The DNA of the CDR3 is TGTGCCAGCAGCCAGGTTGGACAGGCAACGCTATATGGCTACACCTTC.